This entry concerns a single T cell receptor beta chain. Authors' analysis steps: Estimation of nucleated cell counts relied on the amplification of reference gene primers. The repertoire was sequenced with immunoSEQ multiplex PCR; TCRdb's copy has only in-frame clones and lacks some. The V and J calls and clone size were taken over from that table, and D and trimming were inferred from the DNA. The table includes about 140,000 clones, 60% to 80% detected once. In germline, CDR1 is SGHTS, CDR2 YDEGEE. CDR3 length: 15 residues. V was pared by 1 base and J by 5 bases, with 7 bases of the junction left unmatched. The data stem from a study of blood T cell repertoires in COVID-19. In the study overall: In each case, the material was cDNA or gDNA derived from T cells, B-cell-depleted T cells, or PBMCs.

This TCR was recovered from a woman aged 50 to 65 who had recovered from COVID-19. The J gene is TRBJ1-1, the V gene TRBV5-8, with 8 bases lining up with TRBD1. Sequenced: PBMCs or T cells enriched from blood (not recorded which). CDR3 bases: TGTGCCAGCAGCTTGAATCAGGGGGCAGGGACTGAAGCTTTCTTT. Residues: CASSLNQGAGTEAFF.